This TCR beta chain was profiled in a study of cytomegalovirus exposure and HLA in healthy donors. Primers included in the PCR were 60 Vbeta and 13 Jbeta primers. Generated by immunoSEQ multiplex PCR, the TCRdb table keeps only in-frame clones and is missing some. The data show about 210,000 clones, approximately 80% seen once. Study-wide results and caveats: Confirmation was obtained in vitro that a few CMV-associated chains are specific for CMV antigens.

Details on this clone: The antigen is not known.

This CDR3 is built from 15 residues. The germline CDR1 and CDR2 sequences are MRHNA and SNTAGT. The J segment lost 7 bases and the V segment lost 6 bases, leaving 11 bases of the junction unmatched. The chain has TRBV6-4 and TRBJ2-1; 8 bases match TRBD2. The sequence derives from a young man in good health and CMV-seronegative. Sequencing was done on a sample of PBMCs. This chain's CDR3 is CASSVSGESLNEQFF. CDR3 coding DNA: TGTGCCAGCAGCGTTAGCGGGGAATCGTTAAATGAGCAGTTCTTC.